The 12 T cell receptor beta chains below come from one sample, sequenced in a study of neoadjuvant anti-PD-1 for oral cavity cancer. TCRdb's table, derived via immunoSEQ multiplex PCR, lists solely in-frame clones and lacks some. The table lists tens of thousands of clones, roughly 45% of them singletons, with about two fifths in the top ten. The sample's time point: after neoadjuvant nivolumab, at surgical resection. The sample in question was tumor tissue, obtained after nivolumab (anti-PD-1) treatment. The receptors stem from a person between 40 and 85 years old with oral cavity squamous cell carcinoma.

This clone has a handful of counts. This sequence joins TRBV19 and TRBJ1-6; 7 nucleotides match TRBD1. Per the germline V gene, CDR1 is LNHDA and CDR2 is SQIVND (reference sequence). Unmatched junction bases numbered 10, after V lost 10 bases and J lost 7 bases. This CDR3 has 14 amino acids. CDR3 DNA: TGTGCCACTCGTCGACAGGGAGAAAATTCACCCCTCCACTTT. It codes for CATRRQGENSPLHF. Complete variable domain (other parts from reference TRBV19 and TRBJ1-6): DGGITQSPKYLFRKEGQNVTLSCEQNLNHDAMYWYRQDPGQGLRLIYYSQIVNDFQKGDIAEGYSVSREKKESFPLTVTSAQKNPTAFYLCATRRQGENSPLHFGNGTRLTVT.

V gene TRBV6-9 combines with J gene TRBJ2-3; 12 bases fit TRBD2. The CDR3 has 17 residues. The V and J ends lost 4 bases and 7 bases, in that order; junction bases with no gene match: 12. CDR1 is MNHGY and CDR2 is SVAAGI in the germline V gene. Here the CDR3 reads CASSSHPTSGGANTQYF. The CDR3 DNA reads as TGTGCCAGCAGTTCCCACCCGACTAGCGGGGGCGCTAATACGCAGTATTTT.

V gene TRBV28 combines with J gene TRBJ2-1; the D gene is possibly TRBD2 (6 bases). The V and J ends lost 4 bases and 15 bases respectively, with 16 bases between them. From germline, CDR1 is MDHEN and CDR2 SYDVKM. There are 12 residues in the CDR3. DNA of the CDR3: TGTGCCAGCAGTTCAAGCGGGTACGGCCTGTTCTTC. Encoded protein: CASSSSGYGLFF.

This clone was observed a few times. The gene calls are TRBV6-5 and TRBJ1-1; TRBD1 matches 7 bases. Unmatched junction bases numbered 5, after V lost 4 bases and J lost 6 bases. CDR1 is MNHEY and CDR2 is SVGAGI in the germline V gene. The CDR3 sequence is 13 residues long. The CDR3 protein is CASSLPGTAEAFF. CDR3 nucleotide sequence: TGTGCCAGCAGTTTGCCCGGGACAGCTGAAGCTTTCTTT.

This chain joins TRBV7-8 and TRBJ2-7; D is ambiguous. Trimming took 0 bases from V and 1 from J, leaving 10 bases between them. The germline gives CDR1 SGHVS, CDR2 FQNEAQ. This CDR3 comprises 15 residues. CDR3 region: CASSLAWRRSYEQYF. Here the CDR3 DNA reads TGTGCCAGCAGCTTAGCGTGGCGCCGATCCTACGAGCAGTACTTC.

This chain connects TRBV7-8 to TRBJ2-7, with TRBD2 matching over 8 bases. V shed 7 bases, J shed 0 bases, and the junction held 8 bases outside the gene matches. CDR1 is SGHVS, CDR2 FQNEAQ, per germline. The CDR3 is 15 residues long. CDR3 DNA: TGTGCCAGCAATACCGGGGGGGGGCTCTCCTACGAGCAGTACTTC. Its protein product is CASNTGGGLSYEQYF.

This chain links TRBV7-9 with TRBJ2-3; 10 bases fit TRBD2. The V gene's germline CDR1 is SEHNR and CDR2 FQNEAQ (reference sequence). This CDR3 region has 17 residues. V shed 5 bases, J shed 3 bases, and the junction held 11 bases outside the gene matches. The CDR3 nucleotides read TGTGCCAGCAGCAATCCTTCTAGCGGGGGCATGACAGATACGCAGTATTTT. This sequence encodes CASSNPSSGGMTDTQYF.

In this sample, this clone turned up a few times. The CDR3 nucleotides are TGTGCCAGCAGAATAACAGGGAACCATGGCTACACCTTC. It encodes CASRITGNHGYTF. The rearrangement joins TRBV6-1 to TRBJ1-2, with D perhaps TRBD1 (6 bases). The V end lost 6 bases, the J end lost 6 bases, and 14 bases lay between the germline ends. CDR1 is MNHNS and CDR2 is SASEGT in the germline V gene. CDR3 length: 13 amino acids.

This clone counts as medium-sized. The rearrangement joins TRBV7-9 to TRBJ2-7; D unresolved. The CDR3 spans 12 residues. Deletions cut 5 bases from V and 6 bases from J, with 11 bases between. CDR1 and CDR2 (germline): SEHNR, FQNEAQ (reference sequence). CDR3 sequence (DNA): TGTGCCAGCAGCCGGGCTTTAACCGAGCAGTACTTC. This translates into CASSRALTEQYF.

This clone was observed a few times. The V and J genes are TRBV19 and TRBJ2-7; D perhaps matches TRBD1 (6 bases). V was trimmed by 0 bases and J by 2 bases, leaving 8 bases between them. This CDR3 comprises 14 residues. CDR1 and CDR2 (germline): LNHDA, SQIVND (reference sequence). This chain's CDR3 is CASSIETGPYEQYF. As DNA, the CDR3 is TGTGCCAGTAGTATAGAAACAGGGCCCTACGAGCAGTACTTC.

This clone is deemed medium-sized (0.01 to 0.1%). J is TRBJ1-4 and V is TRBV7-8, with TRBD1 as a possible D gene (6 bases). Between the trimmed V and J ends, which lost 7 bases and 5 bases, there was a span of 11 bases. The CDR3 is 13 residues long. Germline CDR1 reads SGHVS; CDR2 reads FQNEAQ. The CDR3 nucleotides are TGTGCCAGCAACCGGGACAACAATGAAAAACTGTTTTTT. This encodes CASNRDNNEKLFF.

This chain uses TRBV5-1 with TRBJ1-1; 10 bases agree with TRBD1. The CDR3 totals 15 residues. J was trimmed by 5 bases and V by 4 bases; bases with no gene match: 8. In germline, CDR1 is SGHRS, CDR2 YFSETQ. CDR3 in amino acids: CASSKGQGTWTEAFF. CDR3 nucleotide sequence: TGCGCCAGCAGCAAGGGACAGGGGACGTGGACTGAAGCTTTCTTT.